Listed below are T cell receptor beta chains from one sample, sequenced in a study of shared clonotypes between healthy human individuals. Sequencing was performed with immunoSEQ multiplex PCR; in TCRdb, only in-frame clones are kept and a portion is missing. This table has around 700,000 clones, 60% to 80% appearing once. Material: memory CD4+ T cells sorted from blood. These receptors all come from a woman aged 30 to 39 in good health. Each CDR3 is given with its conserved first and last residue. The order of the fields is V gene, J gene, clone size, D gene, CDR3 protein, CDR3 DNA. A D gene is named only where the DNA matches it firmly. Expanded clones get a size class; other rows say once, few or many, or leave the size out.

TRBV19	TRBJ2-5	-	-	CASSAGQGGYGTQYF	TGTGCCAGTAGTGCAGGACAGGGAGGGTACGGAACCCAGTACTTC
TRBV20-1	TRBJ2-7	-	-	CSAENYEQYF	TGCAGTGCCGAGAACTACGAGCAGTACTTC
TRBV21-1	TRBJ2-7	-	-	CASSEDWGVAEQYF	TGTGCCAGCAGCGAGGACTGGGGGGTCGCCGAGCAGTACTTC
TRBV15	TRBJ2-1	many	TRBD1	CATLDRGNNEQFF	TGTGCCACCCTAGACAGGGGTAATAATGAGCAGTTCTTC
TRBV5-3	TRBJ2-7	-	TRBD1	CARSPVVGTGEIDEYF	TGTGCCAGATCCCCGGTGGTGGGGACAGGGGAAATCGACGAGTACTTC
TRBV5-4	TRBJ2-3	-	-	CASSFYEDTQYF	TGTGCCAGCAGTTTCTATGAGGATACGCAGTATTTT
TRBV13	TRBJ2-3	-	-	CASSLGGNTDTQYF	TGTGCCAGCAGCTTGGGCGGAAACACAGATACGCAGTATTTT
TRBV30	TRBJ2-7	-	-	CAWRLRGSYEQYF	TGTGCCTGGAGACTCCGGGGCTCCTACGAGCAGTACTTC
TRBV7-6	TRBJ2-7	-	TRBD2	CASSRSSPSGTNEQYF	TGTGCCAGCAGCAGAAGTAGTCCTAGCGGGACCAACGAGCAGTACTTC
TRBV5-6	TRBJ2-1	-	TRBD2	CASSKGLASYNEQFF	TGTGCCAGCAGCAAGGGACTAGCCTCCTACAATGAGCAGTTCTTC
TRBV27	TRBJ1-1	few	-	CASSLRRGTEAFF	TGTGCCAGCAGCCTTAGAAGGGGGACTGAAGCTTTCTTT
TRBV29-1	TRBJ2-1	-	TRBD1	CSGAGTGYNEQFF	TGCAGCGGGGCTGGGACAGGGTACAATGAGCAGTTCTTC
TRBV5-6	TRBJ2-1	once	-	CASSRGGGTYNEQFF	TGTGCCAGCAGCAGGGGCGGCGGGACGTACAATGAGCAGTTCTTC
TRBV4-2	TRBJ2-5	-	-	CASSQDSETTQYF	TGTGCCAGCAGCCAAGATTCAGAAACCACCCAGTACTTC
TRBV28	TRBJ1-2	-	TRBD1	CASARIPGQGSYGYTF	TGTGCCAGTGCCCGCATCCCGGGACAGGGGTCCTATGGCTACACCTTC
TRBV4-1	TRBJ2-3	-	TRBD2	CASSRGPSGSTDTQYF	TGCGCCAGCAGCCGCGGGCCTAGCGGTAGCACAGATACGCAGTATTTT
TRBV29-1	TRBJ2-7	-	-	CSVSLGTEQYF	TGCAGCGTATCGTTAGGGACAGAGCAGTACTTC
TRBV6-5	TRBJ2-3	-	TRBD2	CASSVSGSLPDTQYF	TGTGCCAGCAGTGTCAGCGGGAGTCTCCCAGATACGCAGTATTTT